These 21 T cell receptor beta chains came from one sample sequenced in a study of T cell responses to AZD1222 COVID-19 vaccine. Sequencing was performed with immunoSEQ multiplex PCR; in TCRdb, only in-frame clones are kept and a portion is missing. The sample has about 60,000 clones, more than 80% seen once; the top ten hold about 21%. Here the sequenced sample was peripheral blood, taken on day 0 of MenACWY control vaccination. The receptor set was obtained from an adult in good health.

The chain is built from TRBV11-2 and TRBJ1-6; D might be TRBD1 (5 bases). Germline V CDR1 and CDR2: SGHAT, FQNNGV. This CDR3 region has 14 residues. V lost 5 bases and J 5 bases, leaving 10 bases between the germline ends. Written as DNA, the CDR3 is TGTGCCAGCAGCCGAATAGGGGATAATTCACCCCTCCACTTT. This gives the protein CASSRIGDNSPLHF.

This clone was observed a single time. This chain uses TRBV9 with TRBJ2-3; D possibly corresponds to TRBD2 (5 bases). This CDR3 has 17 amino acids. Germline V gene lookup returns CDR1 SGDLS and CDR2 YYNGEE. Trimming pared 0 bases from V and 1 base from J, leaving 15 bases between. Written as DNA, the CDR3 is TGTGCCAGCAGCGTAGGATTCGGGGATCTACGCACAGATACGCAGTATTTT. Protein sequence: CASSVGFGDLRTDTQYF.

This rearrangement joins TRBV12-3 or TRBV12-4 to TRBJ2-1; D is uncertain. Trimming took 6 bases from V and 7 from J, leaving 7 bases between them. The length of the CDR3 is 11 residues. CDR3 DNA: TGTGCCAGCAGCCGAAGGAATGAGCAGTTCTTC. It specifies CASSRRNEQFF.

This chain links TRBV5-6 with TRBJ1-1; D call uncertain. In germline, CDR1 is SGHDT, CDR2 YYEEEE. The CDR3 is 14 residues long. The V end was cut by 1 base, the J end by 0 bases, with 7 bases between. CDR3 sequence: CASSLPYMNTEAFF. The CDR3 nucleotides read TGTGCCAGCAGCTTGCCCTACATGAACACTGAAGCTTTCTTT.

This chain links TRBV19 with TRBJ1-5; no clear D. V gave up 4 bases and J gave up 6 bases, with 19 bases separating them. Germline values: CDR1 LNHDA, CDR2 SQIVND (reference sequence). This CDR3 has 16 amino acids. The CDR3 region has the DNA TGTGCCAGTAGTACCCCGACGGACTTCGGCGGTCAGCCCCAGCATTTT. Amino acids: CASSTPTDFGGQPQHF.

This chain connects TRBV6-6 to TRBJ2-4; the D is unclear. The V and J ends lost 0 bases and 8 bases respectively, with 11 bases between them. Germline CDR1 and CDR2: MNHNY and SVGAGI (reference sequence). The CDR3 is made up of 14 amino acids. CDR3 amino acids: CASSYSRPKDIQYF. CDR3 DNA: TGTGCCAGCAGTTACTCGCGTCCTAAGGACATTCAGTACTTC.

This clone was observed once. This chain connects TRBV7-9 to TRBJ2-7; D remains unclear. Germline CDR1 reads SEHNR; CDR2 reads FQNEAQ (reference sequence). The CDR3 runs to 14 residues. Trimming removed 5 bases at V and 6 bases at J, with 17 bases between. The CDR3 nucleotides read TGTGCCAGCAGCCTCGTAGTCACCTCTTTCGAGCAGTACTTC. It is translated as CASSLVVTSFEQYF.

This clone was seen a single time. CDR3 protein: CASSQGRDRINYGYTF. CDR3 nucleotide sequence: TGCGCCAGCAGCCAAGGCCGGGACAGGATTAACTATGGCTACACCTTC. The genes are TRBV4-3 and TRBJ1-2; 8 nucleotides align to TRBD1. Germline V gene lookup returns CDR1 LGHNA and CDR2 YSLEER. The length of the CDR3 is 16 residues. The trim removed 1 base at V and 1 base at J, leaving 5 bases unmatched.

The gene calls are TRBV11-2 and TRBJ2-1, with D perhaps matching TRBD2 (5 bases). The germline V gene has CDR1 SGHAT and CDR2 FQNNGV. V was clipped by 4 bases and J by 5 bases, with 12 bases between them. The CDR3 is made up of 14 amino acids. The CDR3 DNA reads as TGTGCCAGCAGCTACGTGCGAGGGAACAATGAGCAGTTCTTC. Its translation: CASSYVRGNNEQFF.

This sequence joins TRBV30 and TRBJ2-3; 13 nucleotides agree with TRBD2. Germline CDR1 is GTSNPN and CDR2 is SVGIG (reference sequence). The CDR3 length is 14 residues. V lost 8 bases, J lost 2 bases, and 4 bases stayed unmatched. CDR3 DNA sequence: TGTGCCCGAACTAGCGGGAGGGTCACAGATACGCAGTATTTT. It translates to CARTSGRVTDTQYF.

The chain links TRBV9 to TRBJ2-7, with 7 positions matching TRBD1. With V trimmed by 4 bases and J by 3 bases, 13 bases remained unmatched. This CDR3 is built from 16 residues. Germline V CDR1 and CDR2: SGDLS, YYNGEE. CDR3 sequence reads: CASSLDRVRLLYEQYF. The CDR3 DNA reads TGTGCCAGCAGCCTCGACAGGGTGCGCCTACTCTACGAGCAGTACTTC.

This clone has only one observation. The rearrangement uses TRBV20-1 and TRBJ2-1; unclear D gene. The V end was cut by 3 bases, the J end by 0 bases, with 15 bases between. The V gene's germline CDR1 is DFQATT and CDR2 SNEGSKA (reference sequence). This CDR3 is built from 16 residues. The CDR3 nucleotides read TGCAGTGCTAGTGGTGGCCTTCACCCCTCCTACAATGAGCAGTTCTTC. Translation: CSASGGLHPSYNEQFF.

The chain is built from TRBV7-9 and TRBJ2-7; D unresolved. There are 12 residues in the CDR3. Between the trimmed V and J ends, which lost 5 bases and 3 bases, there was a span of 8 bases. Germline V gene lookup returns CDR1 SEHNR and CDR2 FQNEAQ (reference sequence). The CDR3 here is CASSSEVYEQYF. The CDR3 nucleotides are TGTGCCAGCAGCAGCGAGGTCTACGAGCAGTACTTC.

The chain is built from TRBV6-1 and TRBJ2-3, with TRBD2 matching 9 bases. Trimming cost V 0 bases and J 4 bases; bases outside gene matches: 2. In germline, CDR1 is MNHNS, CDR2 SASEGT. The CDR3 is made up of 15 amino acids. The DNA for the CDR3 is TGTGCCAGCAGTGAAGCTAGCGGGAGCCCAGATACGCAGTATTTT. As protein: CASSEASGSPDTQYF.

For the CDR3, the DNA is TGTGCCAGCAGCCGCGACACCTCCCATGAGCAGTTCTTC. Its translation is CASSRDTSHEQFF. The V call is TRBV7-8, the J call TRBJ2-1; no reliable D call. V lost 5 bases to trimming and J lost 8 bases, with 13 bases between them. Looked up from germline, CDR1 is SGHVS and CDR2 is FQNEAQ. The CDR3 covers 13 residues.

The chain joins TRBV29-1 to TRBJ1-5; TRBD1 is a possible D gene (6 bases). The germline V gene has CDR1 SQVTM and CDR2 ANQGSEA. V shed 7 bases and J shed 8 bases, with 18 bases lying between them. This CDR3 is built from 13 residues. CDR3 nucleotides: TGCAGCGCCCGAGACAGGCCAACGGAGCCCCAGCATTTT. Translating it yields CSARDRPTEPQHF.

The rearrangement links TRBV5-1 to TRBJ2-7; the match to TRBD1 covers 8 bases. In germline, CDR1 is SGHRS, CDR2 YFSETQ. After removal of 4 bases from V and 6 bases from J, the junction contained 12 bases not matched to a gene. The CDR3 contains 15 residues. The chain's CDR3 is CASSKDREFPGEQYF. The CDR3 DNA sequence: TGCGCCAGCAGCAAGGACAGGGAGTTCCCGGGCGAGCAGTACTTC.

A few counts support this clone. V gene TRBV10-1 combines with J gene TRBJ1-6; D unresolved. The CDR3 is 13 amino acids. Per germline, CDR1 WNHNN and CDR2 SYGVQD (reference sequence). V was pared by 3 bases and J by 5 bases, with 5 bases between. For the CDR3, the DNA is TGCGCCAGCAGTGACACGGATAATTCACCCCTCCACTTT. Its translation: CASSDTDNSPLHF.

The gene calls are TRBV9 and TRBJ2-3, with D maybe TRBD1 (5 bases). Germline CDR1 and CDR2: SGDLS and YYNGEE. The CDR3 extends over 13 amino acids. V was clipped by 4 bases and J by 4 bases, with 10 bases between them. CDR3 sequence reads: CASSSWGSDTQYF. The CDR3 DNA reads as TGTGCCAGCAGCTCTTGGGGCTCAGATACGCAGTATTTT.

The CDR3 region has the DNA TGTGCCAGCAGCAGAGCGCCGGGGGAGACTGAAGCTTTCTTT. Translated: CASSRAPGETEAFF. V is TRBV7-9 and J is TRBJ1-1, with D possibly TRBD1 on 5 matching bases. With 5 bases removed from V and 5 bases from J, the gap between germline ends came to 15 bases. The CDR3 extends over 14 amino acids. Germline V gene lookup returns CDR1 SEHNR and CDR2 FQNEAQ (reference sequence). The full variable domain, completed using reference TRBV7-9 and TRBJ1-1, is DTGVSQNPRHKITKRGQNVTFRCDPISEHNRLYWYRQTLGQGPEFLTYFQNEAQLEKSRLLSDRFSAERPKGSFSTLEIQRTEQGDSAMYLCASSRAPGETEAFFGQGTRLTVV.

The CDR3: CASSENRGRTGELFF. In nucleotides, the CDR3 is TGTGCCAGCAGCGAGAACAGGGGACGGACCGGGGAGCTGTTTTTT. The J gene is TRBJ2-2, the V gene TRBV11-2; 7 nucleotides agree with TRBD1. With 5 bases clipped from V and 5 bases from J, the junction kept 8 bases outside the gene matches. There are 15 residues in the CDR3. Per germline, CDR1 SGHAT and CDR2 FQNNGV.